This is a list of T cell receptor beta chains from one sample in a study of shared clonotypes between healthy human individuals. Sequencing used immunoSEQ multiplex PCR; TCRdb keeps in-frame clones, though not all of them. The data show under 1 million clones, with about 96% seen just once and about 0.22% held by the top ten. The sequenced sample consisted of naive CD8+ T cells sorted from blood. The receptors stem from a man aged 30-40 years in good health. Each CDR3 is given with its conserved first and last residue. D genes are given only for firm matches. Only part of the rows carry a size: once, few, many, or a class if the clone is expanded.

d_call,cdr3_length,v_call,j_call,clone_size,cdr3_nt,cdr3_aa
TRBD1,14,TRBV27,TRBJ2-3,-,TGTGCCAGCACTCGGACAGGGCTCACAGATACGCAGTATTTT,CASTRTGLTDTQYF
TRBD1,15,TRBV6-5,TRBJ2-3,-,TGTGCCAGCAGTAGGACAGGCGGAAGGTGGGATACGCAGTATTTT,CASSRTGGRWDTQYF
TRBD1,16,TRBV7-2,TRBJ2-7,-,TGTGCCAGCAGCTTAGACCGGGACAGGCCCAACTACGAGCAGTACTTC,CASSLDRDRPNYEQYF
TRBD1,18,TRBV28,TRBJ2-3,-,TGTGCCAGCAGTTCCCGGGACAGGGGTTTGGGCTACACAGATACGCAGTATTTT,CASSSRDRGLGYTDTQYF
-,19,TRBV5-5,TRBJ2-2,-,TGTGCCAGCAGCTTGGATCTTCGGGGTCCCGAAACCAACACCGGGGAGCTGTTTTTT,CASSLDLRGPETNTGELFF
TRBD1,15,TRBV7-3,TRBJ2-1,-,TGTGCCAGCAGCCGGGACAGGGGCGAATACAATGAGCAGTTCTTC,CASSRDRGEYNEQFF
-,13,TRBV27,TRBJ2-4,-,TGTGCCAGCAGTATCGGAATCCAAAACATTCAGTACTTC,CASSIGIQNIQYF
-,13,TRBV6-5,TRBJ2-3,-,TGTGCCAGCACTAATACTGGGGGAGATACGCAGTATTTT,CASTNTGGDTQYF
TRBD2,16,TRBV27,TRBJ2-1,-,TGTGCCAGCAGTTTATTTGGGACTAGCAATCTTAATGAGCAGTTCTTC,CASSLFGTSNLNEQFF
TRBD2,20,TRBV11-3,TRBJ2-1,-,TGTGCCAGCAGCTTAGAACCCCCGGGTATATTAGCGGGAGGTTACAATGAGCAGTTCTTC,CASSLEPPGILAGGYNEQFF
-,15,TRBV7-8,TRBJ1-2,-,TGTGCCAGCAGCCCGAGCGGGGGGCCGAACTATGGCTACACCTTC,CASSPSGGPNYGYTF
TRBD1,14,TRBV6-1,TRBJ2-7,once,TGTGCCAGCAGTCCGGGACAGGGACTCTACGAGCAGTACTTC,CASSPGQGLYEQYF
-,12,TRBV29-1,TRBJ2-7,-,TGCAGCGTGGCGGATGGGGGTTACGAGCAGTACTTC,CSVADGGYEQYF
TRBD1,16,TRBV23-1,TRBJ2-7,-,TGCGCCAGCAGTCGGCTAGGGGGCCGAGAGACCTACGAGCAGTACTTC,CASSRLGGRETYEQYF
-,16,TRBV7-9,TRBJ2-7,-,TGTGCCAGCAGCTTAAATCCGGGTGGCAGTGTCTACGAGCAGTACTTC,CASSLNPGGSVYEQYF
TRBD1,15,TRBV7-8,TRBJ1-1,-,TGTGCCAGCAGCTCCACGACAGGGCCGAACACTGAAGCTTTCTTT,CASSSTTGPNTEAFF
TRBD2,15,TRBV6-1,TRBJ2-1,-,TGTGCCAGCCCTCGATCAGCGGGAGCTAACAATGAGCAGTTCTTC,CASPRSAGANNEQFF
-,16,TRBV9,TRBJ2-3,-,TGTGCCAGCAGCGGAACCGGGACACATGGCACAGATACGCAGTATTTT,CASSGTGTHGTDTQYF
-,14,TRBV4-1,TRBJ1-1,-,TGCGCCAGCAGCCTGATTTCGGTAGGCACTGAAGCTTTCTTT,CASSLISVGTEAFF
TRBD1,12,TRBV5-1,TRBJ2-7,-,TGCGCCAGCAGCTCTACAGGGGACGAGCAGTACTTC,CASSSTGDEQYF
-,15,TRBV28,TRBJ1-4,-,TGTGCCAGCACGCCCCTAACAGGCAATAATGAAAAACTGTTTTTT,CASTPLTGNNEKLFF
-,13,TRBV15,TRBJ2-7,-,TGTGCCGTACAATCCAGGGAGGAGGGAGAGCAGTACTTC,CAVQSREEGEQYF
-,13,TRBV4-1,TRBJ2-1,-,TGCGCCAGCAGCCAAAGATCCTACAATGAGCAGTTCTTC,CASSQRSYNEQFF
-,16,TRBV5-1,TRBJ1-2,-,TGCGCCAGCAGCCTCGTTAAGGACAGCAGAATCTATGGCTACACCTTC,CASSLVKDSRIYGYTF
-,13,TRBV18,TRBJ2-7,-,TGTGCCAGCTCACCAGGGACTTACTACGAGCAGTACTTC,CASSPGTYYEQYF
-,18,TRBV4-1,TRBJ2-1,-,TGCGCCAGCAGCCAAGACCCCCCTAGCGAGAGCTCCTACAATGAGCAGTTCTTC,CASSQDPPSESSYNEQFF
TRBD2,17,TRBV13,TRBJ2-1,-,TGTGCCAGCAGCCCACTACTAGCGGGAGGGACATACAATGAGCAGTTCTTC,CASSPLLAGGTYNEQFF
TRBD1,16,TRBV5-6,TRBJ2-7,-,TGTGCCAGCAGCTTGGCGATTACAGGGGCGCACTACGAGCAGTACTTC,CASSLAITGAHYEQYF
-,13,TRBV2,TRBJ1-1,-,TGTGCCAGCAGGAGATCAGTAGGAGCTGAAGCTTTCTTT,CASRRSVGAEAFF
TRBD2,17,TRBV5-1,TRBJ2-1,once,TGCGCCAGCAGTAGGCTAGCGGGAGTCAGGTCGGACAATGAGCAGTTCTTC,CASSRLAGVRSDNEQFF
TRBD2,14,TRBV27,TRBJ2-7,-,TGTGCCAGCAGTCTAGCGGGTTCCTTCTACGAGCAGTACTTC,CASSLAGSFYEQYF